Shown below are 9 T cell receptor beta chains from a single sample sequenced in a study of neurological immune-mediated disorders (dated by TCRdb to the late 2010s). Library preparation employed 5' RACE. Data came from an Illumina HiSeq 2500. TCRdb reprocessed the public reads (quality trimming at Q25 with fastp, clone calling with MiXCR) and kept in-frame beta chains. Every CDR3 protein is listed once, alongside the most common genes and DNA of its rows. Counted in this sample were approximately 44,000 distinct CDR3 sequences; 13% to 15% of them appeared once. The leading ten clones occupy less than 4.5% of the sample. Input material: CD4+ T cells from blood. The receptor set was obtained from a woman aged 55-69 years with HTLV-1-associated myelopathy (HAM/TSP).

At least ten counts were recorded for this clonotype. The chain has TRBV6-6 and TRBJ2-1, with a tentative D call TRBD1 (6 bases). Germline CDR1 and CDR2: MNHNY and SVGAGI (reference sequence). V was cut by 2 bases and J by 3 bases, with 8 bases left in between. This CDR3 is 14 amino acids long. As DNA, the CDR3 is TGTGCCAGCAGTTACGAGGGGGTCTACAATGAGCAGTTCTTC. This codes for CASSYEGVYNEQFF.

This clonotype was recorded many times. The chain uses TRBV29-1 and TRBJ2-3; D gene ambiguous. This CDR3 has 11 amino acids. Germline-derived CDR1 and CDR2 are SQVTM and ANQGSEA. Trimming stripped 7 bases from V and 0 bases from J, with 5 bases between. CDR3 amino acids: CSARSTDTQYF. The CDR3 nucleotides are TGCAGCGCCCGAAGCACAGATACGCAGTATTTT.

The table lists this clonotype with many counts. This chain joins TRBV2 and TRBJ2-7; 8 positions agree with TRBD1. V shed 10 bases and J 7 bases; nucleotides not matched to a gene: 15. Germline V lookup: CDR1 SNHLY, CDR2 FYNNEI. This CDR3 spans 14 amino acids. The CDR3 is CATRQEQGVGEQYF. For the CDR3, the DNA is TGTGCCACCAGACAAGAACAGGGGGTTGGTGAGCAGTACTTC.

This clonotype appeared a few times. V usage is TRBV19 and J usage is TRBJ1-2; D gene uncertain. CDR1 LNHDA and CDR2 SQIVND come from the germline V gene (reference sequence). Between the trimmed V and J ends, which lost 4 bases and 6 bases, there was a span of 12 bases. The length of the CDR3 is 13 residues. The CDR3, as DNA: TGTGCCAGTAGTAGAAGAAGGGCAGATGGCTACACCTTC. Translating it yields CASSRRRADGYTF.

This chain joins TRBV20-1 and TRBJ1-1, with 8 bases aligning to TRBD1. Germline loops: CDR1 DFQATT, CDR2 SNEGSKA (reference sequence). J lost 8 bases, V lost 3 bases, and 2 bases had no gene match. The CDR3 has 11 residues. The CDR3: CSASWTGEAFF. The CDR3 DNA sequence: TGCAGTGCTAGTTGGACAGGGGAAGCTTTCTTT.

V is TRBV7-2 and J is TRBJ2-7; 8 bases fit TRBD2. This CDR3 has 14 amino acids. J gave up 3 bases and V 5 bases, and 6 bases lay outside the gene matches. Per germline, CDR1 SGHTA and CDR2 FQGNSA. CDR3 region: CASSPGGDLYEQYF. The CDR3 DNA is TGTGCCAGCAGCCCCGGGGGGGACCTCTACGAGCAGTACTTC.

This clonotype has a count of ten or more. This chain joins TRBV20-1 and TRBJ2-3; 10 bases line up with TRBD2. V shed 2 bases and J 4 bases; nucleotides not matched to a gene: 9. The CDR3 consists of 16 residues. Per germline, CDR1 DFQATT and CDR2 SNEGSKA (reference sequence). This chain's CDR3 is CSARSSASGGSDTQYF. The DNA of the CDR3 is TGCAGTGCTAGATCCTCCGCTAGCGGGGGTTCAGATACGCAGTATTTT.

This clonotype appeared many times. The CDR3 here is CAISGGGVNGYTF. The CDR3 bases are TGTGCCATCAGTGGGGGAGGGGTCAATGGCTACACCTTC. J is TRBJ1-2 and V is TRBV10-3; D perhaps matches TRBD1 (5 bases). The germline V gene encodes CDR1 ENHRY and CDR2 SYGVKD. V dropped 4 bases and J dropped 6 bases, with 12 bases sitting between them. The CDR3 length is 13 residues.

This chain connects TRBV5-1 to TRBJ1-1; possible D gene TRBD1, 6 bases. Trimming stripped 4 bases from V and 0 bases from J, with 13 bases between. Germline lookup yields CDR1 SGHRS and CDR2 YFSETQ. The CDR3 totals 15 residues. DNA for the CDR3: TGCGCCAGCAGCCCTTTACAGGGAATGAACACTGAAGCTTTCTTT. Its protein is CASSPLQGMNTEAFF.